In its sample, the clone carrying this T cell receptor (beta chain) was seen a few times. The antigen remains unidentified. This specimen belongs to a study of T cells in Graves' hyperthyroidism and ophthalmopathy. TCR beta CDR3 regions were amplified from RNA. The TCR CDR3 first-round RT-PCR relied on the HTBI primer set. From the multiplex PCR reads, TCRdb called clonotypes with MiXCR, one entry per CDR3 protein. The table shows a few hundred thousand distinct CDR3 sequences, with 15% to 19% occurring only once. Broader study findings: A 13 V-J signature model discriminated ophthalmopathy versus stable hyperthyroidism.

Stable disease denoted Graves' hyperthyroidism without ophthalmopathy progression within 18 months. Germline CDR1 SEHNR, CDR2 FQNEAQ (reference sequence). With 3 bases clipped from V and 3 bases from J, the junction kept 4 bases outside the gene matches. The CDR3 runs 14 residues. The clonotype originates from a woman aged 18-29 years with Graves' hyperthyroidism. The sequenced material came from blood. The chain couples TRBV7-9 to TRBJ2-5; 7 bases agree with TRBD1. CDR3 bases: TGTGCCAGCAGCTTGGGGACAGTGGAAGAGACCCAGTACTTC. Translating gives CASSLGTVEETQYF.